This T cell receptor beta chain derives from a study of early stage breast cancer tumors. Background on the study: ER+/PR+/HER2- status applied to about 70% of the 16 invasive breast tumors. Study results and limitations: Commonly generated sequences made up most enriched TCRB sequences shared between patients. Tumors had about 2.5-fold higher T cell density and higher clonality than adjacent normal breast tissue.

Concerning this clone itself: Antigen: not known.

V was cut by 6 bases and J by 1 base, with 9 bases left in between. Germline V gene lookup returns CDR1 SGHTA and CDR2 FQGTGA. This CDR3 is 13 amino acids long. Blood replicates held 0.5 ug DNA, tumor or normal breast roughly 1.5 ug, two each. Profiling relied on immunoSEQ multiplex PCR, and the TCRdb table lists in-frame clones only, not all of them. Of 3,000 or so clones in the sample, 64% were seen once. This TCR was recovered from a person aged 40 to 49 with breast cancer. The sample taken for sequencing was breast tumor tissue. This sequence joins TRBV7-3 and TRBJ1-1; D not resolved. DNA for the CDR3: TGTGCCAGCAGACCACATCCGAACACTGAAGCTTTCTTT. As protein: CASRPHPNTEAFF.